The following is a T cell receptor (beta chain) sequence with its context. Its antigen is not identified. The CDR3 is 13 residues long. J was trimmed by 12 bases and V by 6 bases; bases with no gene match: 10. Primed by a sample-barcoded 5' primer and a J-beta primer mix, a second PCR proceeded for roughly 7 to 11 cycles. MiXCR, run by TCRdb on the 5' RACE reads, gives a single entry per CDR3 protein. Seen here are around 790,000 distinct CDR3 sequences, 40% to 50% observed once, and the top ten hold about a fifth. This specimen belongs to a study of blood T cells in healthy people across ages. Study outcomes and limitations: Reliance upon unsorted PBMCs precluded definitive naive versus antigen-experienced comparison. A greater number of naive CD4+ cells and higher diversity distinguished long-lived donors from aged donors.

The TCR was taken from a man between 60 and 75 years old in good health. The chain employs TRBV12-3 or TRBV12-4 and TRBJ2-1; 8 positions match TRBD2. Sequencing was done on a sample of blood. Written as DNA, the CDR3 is TGTGCCAGCAGCCTATTACGGGAGGGAGGGCAGTTCTTC. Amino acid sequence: CASSLLREGGQFF.